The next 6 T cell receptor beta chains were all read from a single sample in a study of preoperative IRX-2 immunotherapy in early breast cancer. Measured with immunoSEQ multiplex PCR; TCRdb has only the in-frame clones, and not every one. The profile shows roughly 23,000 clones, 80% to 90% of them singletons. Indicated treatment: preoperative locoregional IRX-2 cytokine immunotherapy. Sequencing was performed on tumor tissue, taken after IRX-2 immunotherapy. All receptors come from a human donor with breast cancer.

CDR3 sequence: CAIRTGWTQYF. As DNA, the CDR3 is TGTGCCATCAGGACAGGGTGGACCCAGTACTTC. The genes are TRBV10-3 and TRBJ2-5; 7 bases line up with TRBD1. V was pared by 6 bases and J by 7 bases, with 2 bases of the junction left unmatched. Germline V gene sequence: CDR1 ENHRY, CDR2 SYGVKD. The CDR3 has 11 amino acids.

The CDR3 region has the DNA TGTGCCAGCACTTCCGTGGTAGGGTACGAGCAGTACTTC. As protein: CASTSVVGYEQYF. V gene TRBV6-5 combines with J gene TRBJ2-7; D is undetermined. Germline V lookup: CDR1 MNHEY, CDR2 SVGAGI. CDR3 size: 13 residues. V lost 7 bases, J lost 4 bases, and 14 bases lay in between.

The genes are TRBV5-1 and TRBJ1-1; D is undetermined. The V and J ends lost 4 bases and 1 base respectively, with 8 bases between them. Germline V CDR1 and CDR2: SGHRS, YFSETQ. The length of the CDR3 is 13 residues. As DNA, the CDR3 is TGCGCCAGCAGCATCGACGGGAACACTGAAGCTTTCTTT. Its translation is CASSIDGNTEAFF.

This CDR3 reads CASSLVSSQNRNTGELFF. CDR3 DNA: TGTGCCAGCAGCTTAGTCTCTTCCCAAAACAGGAACACCGGGGAGCTGTTTTTT. V and J are TRBV7-6 and TRBJ2-2; D is ambiguous. The CDR3 extends over 18 amino acids. V shed 1 base and J shed 1 base, with 16 bases lying between them. Germline values: CDR1 SGHVS, CDR2 FNYEAQ. Based on the CDR3 plus reference TRBV7-6 and TRBJ2-2, the full variable domain is GAGVSQSPRYKVTKRGQDVALRCDPISGHVSLYWYRQALGQGPEFLTYFNYEAQQDKSGLPNDRFSAERPEGSISTLTIQRTEQRDSAMYRCASSLVSSQNRNTGELFFGEGSRLTVL.

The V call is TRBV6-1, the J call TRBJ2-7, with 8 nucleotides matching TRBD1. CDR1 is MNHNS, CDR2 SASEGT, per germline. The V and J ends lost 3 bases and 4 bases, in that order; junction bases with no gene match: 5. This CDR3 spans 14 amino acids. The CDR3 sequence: CASSDQQGVYEQYF. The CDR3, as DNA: TGTGCCAGCAGTGATCAACAGGGGGTATACGAGCAGTACTTC.

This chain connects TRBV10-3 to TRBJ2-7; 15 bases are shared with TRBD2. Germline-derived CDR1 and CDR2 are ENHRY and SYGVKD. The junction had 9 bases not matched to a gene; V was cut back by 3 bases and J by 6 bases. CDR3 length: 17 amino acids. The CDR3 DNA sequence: TGTGCCATCAGTGACTTAACCGGGACTAGCGGGAGGTCCGAGCAGTACTTC. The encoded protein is CAISDLTGTSGRSEQYF.